Listed below are T cell receptor beta chains from one sample, sequenced in a study of shared clonotypes between healthy human individuals. Clones were read by immunoSEQ multiplex PCR, and TCRdb kept only the in-frame ones, dropping some. The table records over a million clones, approximately 97% of them present only once. Input material: naive CD4+ T cells sorted from blood. The source of these receptors is a man aged 30-40 years in good health. Each CDR3 is given with its conserved first and last residue. A D gene is named only where the DNA matches it firmly. The size entry is marked missing in some rows and otherwise reads once, few, many or a size class.

D	V	J	size	CDR3	DNA
TRBD1	TRBV7-8	TRBJ2-7	.	CASSRTLQGDYEQYF	TGTGCCAGCAGTCGGACTCTACAGGGGGACTACGAGCAGTACTTC
.	TRBV6-1	TRBJ2-5	.	CASSKPRGPWETQYF	TGTGCCAGCAGCAAGCCCCGGGGCCCGTGGGAGACCCAGTACTTC
.	TRBV7-2	TRBJ2-5	.	CASSSETQYF	TGTGCCAGCAGCTCAGAGACCCAGTACTTC
TRBD2	TRBV7-9	TRBJ2-7	.	CASSLVGGSSYEQYF	TGTGCCAGCAGCTTAGTGGGCGGGAGCTCCTACGAGCAGTACTTC
.	TRBV14	TRBJ2-2	few	CASSYHSGELFF	TGTGCCAGCAGCTACCACTCCGGGGAGCTGTTTTTT
TRBD2	TRBV7-6	TRBJ2-3	.	CASSLIAGEGGTDTQYF	TGTGCCAGCAGCTTAATAGCGGGGGAAGGGGGGACAGATACGCAGTATTTT
TRBD2	TRBV5-4	TRBJ2-7	.	CASSLELGLVNHEQYF	TGTGCCAGCAGCTTGGAGCTGGGACTAGTTAACCACGAGCAGTACTTC
TRBD2	TRBV28	TRBJ2-7	.	CASSGLAGPYEQYF	TGTGCCAGCAGTGGACTAGCGGGTCCCTACGAGCAGTACTTC
.	TRBV28	TRBJ1-4	.	CASSSPRTAFNEKLFF	TGTGCCAGCAGTTCCCCTCGGACGGCCTTTAATGAAAAACTGTTTTTT
.	TRBV2	TRBJ2-5	.	CASTRGQETQYF	TGTGCCAGCACGCGGGGACAAGAGACCCAGTACTTC
TRBD1	TRBV25-1	TRBJ1-2	.	CASSEPRRTGDGYTF	TGTGCCAGCAGTGAACCACGTAGGACAGGCGATGGCTACACCTTC
.	TRBV30	TRBJ2-1	once	CAWSVQVVECLFEQFF	TGTGCCTGGAGTGTACAAGTGGTAGAGTGCCTGTTCGAGCAGTTCTTC
.	TRBV7-9	TRBJ1-5	.	CASSLARGGYQPQHF	TGTGCCAGCAGCTTAGCGCGTGGCGGTTATCAGCCCCAGCATTTT
.	TRBV9	TRBJ2-7	.	CASSVGGVSYEQYF	TGTGCCAGCAGCGTAGGAGGGGTCTCCTACGAGCAGTACTTC
TRBD1	TRBV11-3	TRBJ1-1	.	CASSFNSQGLAFF	TGTGCCAGCAGCTTCAACTCACAGGGGCTGGCTTTCTTT
.	TRBV11-3	TRBJ2-7	.	CASSPGGTTNEQYF	TGTGCCAGCAGCCCTGGTGGGACGACCAACGAGCAGTACTTC
.	TRBV19	TRBJ2-1	.	CASSIIVGGEQFF	TGTGCCAGTAGTATCATAGTGGGGGGTGAGCAGTTCTTC
TRBD2	TRBV5-1	TRBJ2-3	.	CASSFQLAGGPRSDTQYF	TGCGCCAGCAGCTTCCAACTAGCGGGAGGGCCCAGATCAGATACGCAGTATTTT
TRBD2	TRBV19	TRBJ2-6	.	CASSWTSSLFSGANVLTF	TGTGCCAGTAGTTGGACTAGTAGTCTATTCTCTGGGGCCAACGTCCTGACTTTC
TRBD1	TRBV19	TRBJ1-1	.	CASSPTGTANTEAFF	TGTGCCAGTAGTCCTACCGGGACAGCAAACACTGAAGCTTTCTTT
.	TRBV5-5	TRBJ1-5	.	CASSLGEGEQPQHF	TGTGCCAGCAGCTTAGGGGAAGGGGAACAGCCCCAGCATTTT
.	TRBV5-4	TRBJ2-1	once	CASRTQGSYNEQFF	TGTGCCAGCAGAACACAGGGCTCCTACAATGAGCAGTTCTTC
TRBD2	TRBV30	TRBJ2-7	.	CAWSLLAGGPGEQYF	TGTGCCTGGAGTTTACTAGCGGGAGGGCCGGGGGAGCAGTACTTC
.	TRBV29-1	TRBJ1-2	.	CSVELTSRQITRGYTF	TGCAGCGTTGAACTGACAAGTAGACAGATTACTAGAGGCTACACCTTC
.	TRBV29-1	TRBJ1-1	once	CSVGRGSDTEAFF	TGCAGCGTTGGAAGGGGATCGGACACTGAAGCTTTCTTT
TRBD1	TRBV9	TRBJ2-5	.	CASSVLGTAQETQYF	TGTGCCAGCAGCGTATTGGGGACAGCGCAAGAGACCCAGTACTTC
TRBD1	TRBV30	TRBJ2-2	.	CAWRRTGGPRGELFF	TGTGCCTGGAGGAGGACAGGGGGGCCCCGTGGGGAGCTGTTTTTT
TRBD1	TRBV14	TRBJ1-2	few	CASSLGGQSYGYTF	TGTGCCAGCAGCCTTGGGGGACAGTCCTATGGCTACACCTTC
.	TRBV7-9	TRBJ2-5	.	CASSQTRETQYF	TGTGCCAGCAGCCAAACCCGGGAGACCCAGTACTTC
TRBD2	TRBV28	TRBJ2-1	.	CASSSGTSVKEQFF	TGTGCCAGCAGTTCAGGGACTAGCGTTAAGGAGCAGTTCTTC
.	TRBV5-1	TRBJ2-1	.	CASSQMDSLNEQFF	TGCGCCAGCAGCCAAATGGACAGCTTAAATGAGCAGTTCTTC
TRBD2	TRBV5-1	TRBJ2-7	.	CASSLQGLAGLGEQYF	TGCGCCAGCAGCTTACAAGGACTAGCGGGATTGGGCGAGCAGTACTTC
TRBD1	TRBV7-2	TRBJ2-3	once	CASSLASTTGSDTQYF	TGTGCCAGCAGCTTAGCGTCTACGACAGGGTCAGATACGCAGTATTTT
.	TRBV30	TRBJ2-7	.	CAWSVSGVEQYF	TGTGCCTGGAGTGTATCAGGGGTCGAGCAGTACTTC
.	TRBV2	TRBJ2-3	.	CASGAWGADTQYF	TGTGCCAGCGGGGCTTGGGGGGCAGATACGCAGTATTTT
.	TRBV29-1	TRBJ1-5	.	CSVAGAGNQPQHF	TGCAGCGTTGCTGGGGCTGGCAATCAGCCCCAGCATTTT
.	TRBV18	TRBJ2-7	.	CASSPAGRGNSYEQYF	TGTGCCAGCTCTCCAGCAGGGAGAGGGAACTCCTACGAGCAGTACTTC
.	TRBV28	TRBJ2-5	once	CASSLSETQYF	TGTGCCAGCAGTTTATCCGAGACCCAGTACTTC
TRBD2	TRBV27	TRBJ2-3	.	CASSLRWRTSGPGDTQYF	TGTGCCAGCAGTTTAAGGTGGCGGACTAGCGGCCCAGGCGATACGCAGTATTTT
.	TRBV6-4	TRBJ2-5	.	CASSDKTQYF	TGTGCCAGCAGTGACAAGACCCAGTACTTC